This T cell receptor (beta chain) appears in the sequencing data of a study of patients and donors after allogeneic stem cell transplantation. To note about this clonotype: One junction end does not reproduce the germline sequence, and a read error may be involved.

CDR1 and CDR2 (germline): SEHNR, FQNEAQ (reference sequence). The CDR3 consists of 11 residues. MiXCR, applied by TCRdb to the RT-PCR reads, yields one record per CDR3 protein. This table has 150,000 or so distinct CDR3 sequences, about a quarter appearing once. The sequenced material came from blood, either unsorted or a sorted T cell fraction (not recorded which). The source of this sequence is a human donor who was either an allogeneic HSCT recipient or a stem cell or donor lymphocyte infusion donor (not recorded which). It is not recorded whose cells these are; they may come from a transplant donor. The rearrangement links TRBV7-9 to TRBJ1-1; D call uncertain. This CDR3 reads CASSGGPAASF. Written as DNA, the CDR3 is TGTGCCAGCAGCGGCGGACCCGCGGCTTCCTTT.